This T cell receptor beta chain comes out of a study of identical twins. TCRdb redid the calling of the 5' RACE reads with MiXCR, one entry per CDR3 protein. The table includes around 480,000 distinct CDR3 sequences, roughly an eighth detected once. Germline values: CDR1 SGHVS, CDR2 FNYEAQ. The germline V and J ends were trimmed by 2 bases and 4 bases, with 15 bases remaining between them. The length of the CDR3 is 16 residues. Points from the study as a whole: Out-of-frame alpha sequences shared by twins were enriched for low generation probability.

This clonotype was detected only a few times. Its antigen is currently unknown. Another study also made use of these data, one on yellow fever vaccine responses in identical twins.

The rearrangement uses TRBV7-6 and TRBJ2-1, with D possibly matching TRBD1 (6 bases). The TCR comes from a woman between 18 and 29 years old in good health. Source material: CD4+ T cells sorted from blood. The CDR3, as DNA: TGTGCCAGCAGCTTAAGTGGGGCAGGGGTTTACAATGAGCAGTTCTTC. This codes for CASSLSGAGVYNEQFF.